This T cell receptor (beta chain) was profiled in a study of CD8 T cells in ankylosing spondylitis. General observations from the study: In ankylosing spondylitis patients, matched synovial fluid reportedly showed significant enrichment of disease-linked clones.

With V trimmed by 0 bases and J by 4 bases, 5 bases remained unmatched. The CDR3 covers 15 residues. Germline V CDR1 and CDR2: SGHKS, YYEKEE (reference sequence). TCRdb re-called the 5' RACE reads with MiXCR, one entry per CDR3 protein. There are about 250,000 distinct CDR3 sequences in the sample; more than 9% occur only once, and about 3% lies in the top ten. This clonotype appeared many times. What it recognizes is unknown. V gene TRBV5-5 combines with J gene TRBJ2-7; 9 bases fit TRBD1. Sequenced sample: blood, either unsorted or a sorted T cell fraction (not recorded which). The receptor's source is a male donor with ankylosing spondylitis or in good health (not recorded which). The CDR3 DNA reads TGTGCCAGCAGCTTGGGTGGGACAGGGTTGTACGAGCAGTACTTC. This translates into CASSLGGTGLYEQYF.